A single TCR beta chain is shown here with its context. Libraries were made by iRepertoire multiplex PCR with TCR subtype-specific primers for bulk and single-cell sequencing. TCRdb re-called the multiplex PCR reads and shows each CDR3 protein once, DNA omitted. The sample includes 9,000 to 13,000 distinct CDR3 sequences. Sequenced patients had Stevens-Johnson syndrome or toxic epidermal necrolysis caused by carbamazepine. The data were taken from a study of T cells in severe cutaneous drug reactions. Sequencing used cells from a skin blister. This receptor was taken from a human donor with Stevens-Johnson syndrome, a severe cutaneous drug reaction.

This chain's CDR3 is CSARPGQGNQPQHF. The chain links TRBV20-1 to TRBJ1-5. Germline lookup yields CDR1 DFQATT and CDR2 SNEGSKA (reference sequence). The CDR3 is 14 residues long.